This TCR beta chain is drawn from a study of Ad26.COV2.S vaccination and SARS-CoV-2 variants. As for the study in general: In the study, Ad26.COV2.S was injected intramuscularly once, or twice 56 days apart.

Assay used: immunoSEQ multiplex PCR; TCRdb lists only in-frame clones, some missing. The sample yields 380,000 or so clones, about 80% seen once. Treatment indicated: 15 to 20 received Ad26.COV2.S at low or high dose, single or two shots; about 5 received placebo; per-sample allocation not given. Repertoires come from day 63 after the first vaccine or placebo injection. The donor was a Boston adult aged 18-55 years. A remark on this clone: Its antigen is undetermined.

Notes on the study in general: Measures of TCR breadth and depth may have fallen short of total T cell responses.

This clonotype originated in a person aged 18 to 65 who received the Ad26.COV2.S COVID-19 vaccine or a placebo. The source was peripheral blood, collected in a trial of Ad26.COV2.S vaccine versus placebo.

The CDR3 region is CASIPRGPGGEKLFF. CDR3 in DNA: TGTGCCAGCATCCCGCGGGGGCCGGGTGGGGAAAAACTGTTTTTT. The chain joins TRBV21-1 to TRBJ1-4. TRBV21-1 is a known pseudogene. This CDR3 is 15 amino acids long.